These 22 T cell receptor beta chains originate from one sample sequenced in a study of T cells in lung cancer brain metastases. TCRdb's copy holds only in-frame clones and misses some; the assay was immunoSEQ multiplex PCR. In the table there are fewer than 5,000 clones, roughly 89% of which are singletons. What was sequenced was tumor tissue from the primary lung tumor. These receptors originate from a man aged 55-75 years with non-small cell lung cancer.

The J gene is TRBJ1-5, the V gene TRBV11-3; 7 bases line up with TRBD1. Germline trimming cut 6 bases from V and 5 bases from J; bases unmatched to any gene: 4. The CDR3 has 13 amino acids. The germline CDR1 and CDR2 sequences are SGHNT and YENEEA. CDR3 bases: TGTGCCAGCAGTACAGGGGAAGATCAGCCCCAGCATTTT. Translating it yields CASSTGEDQPQHF.

The V call is TRBV4-3, the J call TRBJ2-1, with 7 nucleotides matching TRBD2. Germline lookup yields CDR1 LGHNA and CDR2 YSLEER. The CDR3 contains 21 residues. V shed 0 bases and J 3 bases; nucleotides not matched to a gene: 20. The CDR3 protein is CASSQDRGDSYPELDYNEQFF. In DNA, the CDR3 is TGCGCCAGCAGCCAAGATCGGGGGGACTCCTACCCCGAACTCGACTACAATGAGCAGTTCTTC.

This clone was found once. This chain uses TRBV5-1 with TRBJ1-1; D not certain. The CDR3 has 15 residues. V lost 4 bases to trimming and J lost 1 base, with 14 bases between them. Germline CDR1 and CDR2: SGHRS and YFSETQ. The CDR3 DNA is TGCGCCAGCAGCATAAACGGGGTCGAGAACACTGAAGCTTTCTTT. This gives the protein CASSINGVENTEAFF.

V is TRBV9 and J is TRBJ2-7; TRBD1 matches at 8 bases. After removal of 0 bases from V and 5 bases from J, the junction contained 7 bases not matched to a gene. CDR3 size: 15 residues. CDR1 SGDLS and CDR2 YYNGEE come from the germline V gene. CDR3 DNA: TGTGCCAGCAGCGTAGAAGACAGGGGCTATCACGAGCAGTACTTC. Protein sequence: CASSVEDRGYHEQYF. The entire variable domain, with the rest obtained from reference TRBV9 and TRBJ2-7, is as follows: DSGVTQTPKHLITATGQRVTLRCSPRSGDLSVYWYQQSLDQGLQFLIQYYNGEERAKGNILERFSAQQFPDLHSELNLSSLELGDSALYFCASSVEDRGYHEQYFGPGTRLTVT.

This clone occurred once. The chain recombines TRBV30 with TRBJ1-1; D uncertain. The CDR3 length is 14 residues. Trimming removed 3 bases from V and 1 base from J, with 12 bases in between. From germline, CDR1 is GTSNPN and CDR2 SVGIG (reference sequence). The CDR3 DNA sequence: TGTGCCTGGAGGGGTGGGAAGGGGAACACTGAAGCTTTCTTT. Translating gives CAWRGGKGNTEAFF.

The rearrangement links TRBV15 to TRBJ2-4; a possible D gene is TRBD2 (6 bases). Germline assignment: CDR1 LNHNV and CDR2 YYDKDF (reference sequence). The CDR3 length is 17 residues. The ends were cut back, 1 base at V and 3 bases at J, with 16 bases in the middle. The CDR3 region has the DNA TGTGCCACCAGCAGAGTCCCTCGGGGGTCTCTCAAAAACATTCAGTACTTC. This sequence encodes CATSRVPRGSLKNIQYF.

The chain has TRBV28 and TRBJ2-5; D is unclear. Trimming took 6 bases from V and 0 from J, leaving 8 bases between them. This CDR3 region has 13 residues. Germline-derived CDR1 and CDR2 are MDHEN and SYDVKM. As DNA, the CDR3 is TGTGCCAGCAGATTCGAGTACCAAGAGACCCAGTACTTC. Residues: CASRFEYQETQYF.

V and J are TRBV9 and TRBJ2-1; weak D call: TRBD2 (6 bases). The CDR3 runs to 14 residues. V gave up 5 bases and J gave up 3 bases, with 12 bases separating them. CDR1 is SGDLS and CDR2 is YYNGEE in the germline V gene. CDR3 protein: CASSSGTVYNEQFF. DNA of the CDR3: TGTGCCAGCAGTTCCGGGACTGTCTACAATGAGCAGTTCTTC. Combining the CDR3 with reference TRBV9 and TRBJ2-1 gives the whole variable domain DSGVTQTPKHLITATGQRVTLRCSPRSGDLSVYWYQQSLDQGLQFLIQYYNGEERAKGNILERFSAQQFPDLHSELNLSSLELGDSALYFCASSSGTVYNEQFFGPGTRLTVL.

With respect to this clone: In the same sample, other DNA sequences code for this CDR3. V usage is TRBV27 and J usage is TRBJ2-7; 9 bases match TRBD2. This CDR3 contains 15 residues. With V trimmed by 6 bases and J by 4 bases, 10 bases remained unmatched. From germline, CDR1 is MNHEY and CDR2 SMNVEV (reference sequence). The DNA of the CDR3 is TGTGCCAGCAGAGTAATAGCGGGAGCATTGTACGAGCAGTACTTC. Translating it yields CASRVIAGALYEQYF.

This chain connects TRBV5-1 to TRBJ2-5; TRBD1 matches 9 bases. The CDR3 runs to 15 residues. Germline V gene sequence: CDR1 SGHRS, CDR2 YFSETQ. Losses at the gene ends were 4 bases for V and 5 bases for J; bases not matched to a gene: 9. CDR3: CASSLGTGTGETQYF. CDR3 in DNA: TGCGCCAGCAGCCTTGGAACCGGGACAGGGGAGACCCAGTACTTC.

The V and J genes are TRBV5-1 and TRBJ2-5; the D gene is possibly TRBD1 (5 bases). The CDR3 consists of 14 residues. Deletions cut 2 bases from V and 1 base from J, with 9 bases between. Germline V gene sequence: CDR1 SGHRS, CDR2 YFSETQ. The CDR3 region is CASSLQARQETQYF. CDR3 DNA: TGCGCCAGCAGCTTACAGGCGCGCCAAGAGACCCAGTACTTC.

The rearrangement links TRBV20-1 to TRBJ2-5; TRBD2 matches at 9 bases. Trimming removed 5 bases from V and 11 bases from J; junction bases left unmatched: 6. CDR3 length: 11 amino acids. Per the germline V gene, CDR1 is DFQATT and CDR2 is SNEGSKA (reference sequence). The CDR3 loop is CSALALAGQYF. CDR3 sequence (DNA): TGCAGTGCTCTCGCTCTAGCGGGGCAGTACTTC.

The genes are TRBV5-1 and TRBJ1-3; D unresolved. This CDR3 has 16 amino acids. Between the trimmed V and J ends, which lost 3 bases and 0 bases, there was a span of 13 bases. From germline, CDR1 is SGHRS and CDR2 YFSETQ. The CDR3 region is CASSSGELSSGNTIYF. CDR3 coding DNA: TGCGCCAGCAGCTCTGGAGAGTTGAGCTCTGGAAACACCATATATTTT.

Here the CDR3 DNA reads TGTGCCAGCAGTTTATGGGGGGCGGACAGGGGGCAAGTCTATGGCTACACCTTC. It yields the protein CASSLWGADRGQVYGYTF. V gene TRBV28 combines with J gene TRBJ1-2, with 11 bases matching TRBD1. The CDR3 spans 18 residues. Germline-derived CDR1 and CDR2 are MDHEN and SYDVKM. Trimming removed 0 bases from V and 4 bases from J; junction bases left unmatched: 10.

A few counts support this clone. V and J are TRBV19 and TRBJ2-5, with 8 bases fitting TRBD1. Unmatched junction bases numbered 1, after V lost 1 base and J lost 0 bases. Germline V gives CDR1 LNHDA, CDR2 SQIVND (reference sequence). There are 15 residues in the CDR3. The DNA of the CDR3 is TGTGCCAGTAGTATAGGGACAGGGAACCAAGAGACCCAGTACTTC. It yields the protein CASSIGTGNQETQYF.

The V gene is TRBV2, the J gene TRBJ1-1, with D possibly matching TRBD1 (5 bases). V was cut by 6 bases and J by 2 bases, with 10 bases left in between. This CDR3 contains 13 residues. The germline V gene has CDR1 SNHLY and CDR2 FYNNEI. The CDR3 loop reads CASSMGENTEAFF. The CDR3 nucleotides are TGTGCCAGCAGCATGGGGGAAAACACTGAAGCTTTCTTT.

This chain uses TRBV7-8 with TRBJ1-5; D is undetermined. CDR1 and CDR2 (germline): SGHVS, FQNEAQ. The CDR3 has 15 amino acids. Trimming pared 3 bases from V and 2 bases from J, leaving 11 bases between. The CDR3: CASSLNRWGNQPQHF. The CDR3 nucleotides are TGTGCCAGCAGCTTGAACAGATGGGGCAATCAGCCCCAGCATTTT.

The chain links TRBV30 to TRBJ2-5, with D possibly being TRBD1 (5 bases). The DNA end lines up better with TRBJ2-7; the J call may be wrong. The CDR3 covers 12 residues. CDR1 is GTSNPN, CDR2 SVGIG, per germline (reference sequence). CDR3 sequence: CATSGHPYEQYF. CDR3 bases: TGTGCCACATCAGGGCATCCGTACGAGCAGTACTTC.

This chain uses TRBV11-2 with TRBJ2-7; D unresolved. Trimming left V 4 bases short and J 1 base short, with 17 bases between. This CDR3 spans 16 amino acids. CDR1 and CDR2 (germline): SGHAT, FQNNGV. The chain's CDR3 is CASSSTPRTESYEQYF. The CDR3 bases are TGTGCCAGCAGCTCGACCCCTCGGACGGAGTCCTACGAGCAGTACTTC.

The V call is TRBV7-2, the J call TRBJ1-1; D is uncertain. The V end was cut by 4 bases, the J end by 5 bases, with 11 bases between. The CDR3 contains 13 residues. The germline gives CDR1 SGHTA, CDR2 FQGNSA. In DNA form, the CDR3 reads TGTGCCAGCAGCTCCCCTTGGCCGACTGAAGCTTTCTTT. It specifies CASSSPWPTEAFF.

V and J are TRBV5-1 and TRBJ2-7; 7 bases are a match to TRBD1. CDR1 and CDR2 from the germline V gene are SGHRS and YFSETQ. Trimming at V came to 0 bases and at J to 6 bases, leaving 15 bases not matched to a gene. The CDR3 sequence is 17 residues long. The CDR3 loop is CASSLAVLDREVSEQYF. DNA of the CDR3: TGCGCCAGCAGCTTGGCCGTGTTAGACAGGGAAGTAAGCGAGCAGTACTTC.

Points on this clone: The same CDR3 arises from other DNA sequences in this sample as well. The chain links TRBV7-9 to TRBJ2-4; D call uncertain. Germline CDR1 is SEHNR and CDR2 is FQNEAQ (reference sequence). Trimming left V 3 bases short and J 0 bases short, with 6 bases between. There are 14 residues in the CDR3. CDR3 DNA sequence: TGTGCCAGCAGCTTGGAACTAGCCAAAAACATTCAGTACTTC. It codes for CASSLELAKNIQYF.